Sequencing of this T cell receptor beta chain was carried out in a study of blood T cell repertoires in COVID-19. Overall study context: In each case, the material was cDNA or gDNA derived from T cells, B-cell-depleted T cells, or PBMCs.

In the source study's methods: Using reference gene primer amplification, nucleated cell counts were estimated. The method was immunoSEQ multiplex PCR; TCRdb's version includes in-frame clones alone and lacks a portion of them. V, J and clone size derive from that table, while D and trimming were established from the DNA sequence. This repertoire shows around 120,000 clones, 85% to 90% found once; its top ten account for roughly 30%. Germline V lookup: CDR1 SGHTA, CDR2 FQGNSA. The CDR3 has 15 residues. J was trimmed by 2 bases and V by 3 bases; bases with no gene match: 2. This rearrangement joins TRBV7-2 to TRBJ2-5, with 11 bases lining up with TRBD2. The source of this sequence is a woman between 65 and 79 years old with acute or convalescent COVID-19. The sample taken for sequencing was peripheral blood. CDR3 DNA sequence: TGTGCCAGCAGCTTTAGCGGGGGGGCTCAAGAGACCCAGTACTTC. Protein sequence: CASSFSGGAQETQYF.